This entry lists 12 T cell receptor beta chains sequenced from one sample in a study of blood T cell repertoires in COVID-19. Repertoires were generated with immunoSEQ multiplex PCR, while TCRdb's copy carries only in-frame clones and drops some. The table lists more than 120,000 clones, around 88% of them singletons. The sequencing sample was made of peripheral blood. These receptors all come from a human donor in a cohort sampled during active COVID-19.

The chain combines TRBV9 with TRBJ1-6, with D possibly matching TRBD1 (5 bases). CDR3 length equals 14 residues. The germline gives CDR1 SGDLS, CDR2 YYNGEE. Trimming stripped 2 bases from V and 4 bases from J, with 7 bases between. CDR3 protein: CASSVEGYNSPLHF. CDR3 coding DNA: TGTGCCAGCAGCGTGGAGGGGTATAATTCACCCCTCCACTTT.

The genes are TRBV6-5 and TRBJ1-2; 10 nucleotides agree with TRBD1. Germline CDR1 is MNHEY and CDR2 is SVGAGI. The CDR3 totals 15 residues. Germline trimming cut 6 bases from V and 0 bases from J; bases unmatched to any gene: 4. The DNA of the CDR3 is TGTGCCAGCAGGAGACAGGGGGCTTCTAACTATGGCTACACCTTC. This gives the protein CASRRQGASNYGYTF.

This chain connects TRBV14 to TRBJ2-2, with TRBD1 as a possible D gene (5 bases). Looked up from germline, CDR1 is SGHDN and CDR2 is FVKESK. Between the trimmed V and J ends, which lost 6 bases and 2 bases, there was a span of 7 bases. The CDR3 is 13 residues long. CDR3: CASRGLNTGELFF. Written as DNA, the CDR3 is TGTGCCAGCAGGGGGCTAAACACCGGGGAGCTGTTTTTT. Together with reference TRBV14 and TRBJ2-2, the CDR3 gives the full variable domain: EAGVTQFPSHSVIEKGQTVTLRCDPISGHDNLYWYRRVMGKEIKFLLHFVKESKQDESGMPNNRFLAERTGGTYSTLKVQPAELEDSGVYFCASRGLNTGELFFGEGSRLTVL.

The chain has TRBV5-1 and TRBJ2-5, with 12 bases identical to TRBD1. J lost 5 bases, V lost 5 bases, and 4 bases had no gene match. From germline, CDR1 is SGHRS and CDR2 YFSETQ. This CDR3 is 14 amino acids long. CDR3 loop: CASRGTGGKETQYF. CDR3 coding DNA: TGCGCCAGCAGAGGGACAGGGGGCAAGGAGACCCAGTACTTC.

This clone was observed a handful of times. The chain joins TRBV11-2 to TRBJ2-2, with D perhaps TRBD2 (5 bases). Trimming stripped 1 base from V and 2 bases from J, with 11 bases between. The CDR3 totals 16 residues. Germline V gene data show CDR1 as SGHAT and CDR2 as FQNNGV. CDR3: CASSLVTGLNTGELFF. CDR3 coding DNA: TGTGCCAGCAGCTTAGTTACCGGACTCAACACCGGGGAGCTGTTTTTT.

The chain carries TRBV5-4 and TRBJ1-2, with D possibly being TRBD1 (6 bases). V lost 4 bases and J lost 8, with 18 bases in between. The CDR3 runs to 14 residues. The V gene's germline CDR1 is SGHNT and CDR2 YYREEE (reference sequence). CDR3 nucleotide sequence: TGTGCCAGCAGCCCGGACAGCTTCTATCAAGGCTACACCTTC. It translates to CASSPDSFYQGYTF.

The CDR3 DNA reads as TGCGCCAGCAGCCAAGATAGGGGTCAGTTCTTC. Protein: CASSQDRGQFF. The V call is TRBV4-1, the J call TRBJ2-1, with D possibly TRBD1 on 5 matching bases. This CDR3 has 11 amino acids. Germline assignment: CDR1 MGHRA and CDR2 YSYEKL. V was pared by 0 bases and J by 13 bases, with 7 bases between.

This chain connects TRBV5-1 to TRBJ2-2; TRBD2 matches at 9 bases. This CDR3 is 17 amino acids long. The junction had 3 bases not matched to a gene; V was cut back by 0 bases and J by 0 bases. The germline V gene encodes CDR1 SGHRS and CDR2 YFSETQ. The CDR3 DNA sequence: TGCGCCAGCAGCTTGGTAGCGGGGGCTACGAACACCGGGGAGCTGTTTTTT. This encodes CASSLVAGATNTGELFF.

The CDR3 here is CASSLGTGVAGANVLTF. DNA of the CDR3: TGTGCCAGCAGTCTAGGGACAGGGGTGGCTGGGGCCAACGTCCTGACTTTC. The gene calls are TRBV27 and TRBJ2-6; 10 bases fit TRBD1. The junction had 6 bases not matched to a gene; V was cut back by 5 bases and J by 2 bases. Germline assignment: CDR1 MNHEY and CDR2 SMNVEV (reference sequence). The CDR3 has 17 amino acids.

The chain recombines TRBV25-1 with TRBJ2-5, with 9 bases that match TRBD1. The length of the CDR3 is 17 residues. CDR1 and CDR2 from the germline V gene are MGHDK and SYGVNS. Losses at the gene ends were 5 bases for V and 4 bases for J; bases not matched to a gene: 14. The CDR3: CASSPYPGQGTIETQYF. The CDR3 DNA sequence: TGTGCCAGCAGTCCTTACCCAGGACAGGGGACAATAGAGACCCAGTACTTC.

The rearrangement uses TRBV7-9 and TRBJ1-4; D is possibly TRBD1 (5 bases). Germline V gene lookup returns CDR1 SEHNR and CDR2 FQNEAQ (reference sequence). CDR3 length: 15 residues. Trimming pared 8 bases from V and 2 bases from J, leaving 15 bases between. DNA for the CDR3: TGTGCCAGCTCGAACCGGGGGAGGACTAATGAAAAACTGTTTTTT. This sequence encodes CASSNRGRTNEKLFF.

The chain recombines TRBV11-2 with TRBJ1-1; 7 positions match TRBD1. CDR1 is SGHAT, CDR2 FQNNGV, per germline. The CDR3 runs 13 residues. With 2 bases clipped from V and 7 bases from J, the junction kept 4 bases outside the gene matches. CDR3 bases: TGTGCCAGCAGCTTAAGGGGGCGGGTTGAAGCTTTCTTT. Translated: CASSLRGRVEAFF.